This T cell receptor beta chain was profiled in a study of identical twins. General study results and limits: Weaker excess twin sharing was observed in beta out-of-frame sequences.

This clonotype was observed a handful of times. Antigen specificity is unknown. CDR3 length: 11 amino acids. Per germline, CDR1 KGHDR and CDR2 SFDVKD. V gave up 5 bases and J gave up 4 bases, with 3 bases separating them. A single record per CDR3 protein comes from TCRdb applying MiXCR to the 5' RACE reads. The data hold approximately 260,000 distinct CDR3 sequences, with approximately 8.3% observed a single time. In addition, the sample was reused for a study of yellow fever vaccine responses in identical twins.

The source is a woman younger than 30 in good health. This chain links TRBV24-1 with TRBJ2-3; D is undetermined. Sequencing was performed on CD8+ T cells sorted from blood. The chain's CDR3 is CATSAADTQYF. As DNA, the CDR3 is TGTGCCACCAGTGCGGCAGATACGCAGTATTTT.